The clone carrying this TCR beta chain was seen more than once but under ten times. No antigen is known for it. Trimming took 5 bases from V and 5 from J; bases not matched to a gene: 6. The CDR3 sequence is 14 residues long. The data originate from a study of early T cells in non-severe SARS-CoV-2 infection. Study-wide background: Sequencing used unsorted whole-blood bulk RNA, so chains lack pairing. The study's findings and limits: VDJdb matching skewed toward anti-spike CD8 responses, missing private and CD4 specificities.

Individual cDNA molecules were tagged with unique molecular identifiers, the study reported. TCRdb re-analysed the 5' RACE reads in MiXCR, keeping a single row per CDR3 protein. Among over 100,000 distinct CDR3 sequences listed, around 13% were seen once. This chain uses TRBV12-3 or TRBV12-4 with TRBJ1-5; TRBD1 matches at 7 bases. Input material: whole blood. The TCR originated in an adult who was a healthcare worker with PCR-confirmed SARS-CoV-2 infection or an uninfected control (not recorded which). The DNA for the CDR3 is TGTGCCAGCAGTCAAAGGGACAGTTATCAGCCCCAGCATTTT. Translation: CASSQRDSYQPQHF.